This T cell receptor beta chain appears in the sequencing data of a study of response to subunit inactivated influenza vaccine. MiXCR, applied by TCRdb to the RT-PCR reads, yields one record per CDR3 protein. The sample has fewer than 750,000 distinct CDR3 sequences, around 13% seen once. About this clonotype: Antigen: not known.

Study findings and constraints: The authors proposed limited new T cell recruitment per seasonal influenza vaccination.

Sequencing was performed on PBMCs from blood, taken 12 days after vaccination. The receptor was isolated from a man between 50 and 59 years old who received an inactivated influenza vaccine.

The CDR3 nucleotides are TGTGCCTGCGGACTCTTTCAAGAGACCCAGTACTTC. This sequence encodes CACGLFQETQYF. The chain carries TRBV6-2 or TRBV6-3 and TRBJ2-5; a possible D gene is TRBD2 (5 bases). Germline values: CDR1 MNHEY, CDR2 SVGEGT. This CDR3 is 12 amino acids long. The V and J ends lost 11 bases and 2 bases respectively, with 12 bases between them.